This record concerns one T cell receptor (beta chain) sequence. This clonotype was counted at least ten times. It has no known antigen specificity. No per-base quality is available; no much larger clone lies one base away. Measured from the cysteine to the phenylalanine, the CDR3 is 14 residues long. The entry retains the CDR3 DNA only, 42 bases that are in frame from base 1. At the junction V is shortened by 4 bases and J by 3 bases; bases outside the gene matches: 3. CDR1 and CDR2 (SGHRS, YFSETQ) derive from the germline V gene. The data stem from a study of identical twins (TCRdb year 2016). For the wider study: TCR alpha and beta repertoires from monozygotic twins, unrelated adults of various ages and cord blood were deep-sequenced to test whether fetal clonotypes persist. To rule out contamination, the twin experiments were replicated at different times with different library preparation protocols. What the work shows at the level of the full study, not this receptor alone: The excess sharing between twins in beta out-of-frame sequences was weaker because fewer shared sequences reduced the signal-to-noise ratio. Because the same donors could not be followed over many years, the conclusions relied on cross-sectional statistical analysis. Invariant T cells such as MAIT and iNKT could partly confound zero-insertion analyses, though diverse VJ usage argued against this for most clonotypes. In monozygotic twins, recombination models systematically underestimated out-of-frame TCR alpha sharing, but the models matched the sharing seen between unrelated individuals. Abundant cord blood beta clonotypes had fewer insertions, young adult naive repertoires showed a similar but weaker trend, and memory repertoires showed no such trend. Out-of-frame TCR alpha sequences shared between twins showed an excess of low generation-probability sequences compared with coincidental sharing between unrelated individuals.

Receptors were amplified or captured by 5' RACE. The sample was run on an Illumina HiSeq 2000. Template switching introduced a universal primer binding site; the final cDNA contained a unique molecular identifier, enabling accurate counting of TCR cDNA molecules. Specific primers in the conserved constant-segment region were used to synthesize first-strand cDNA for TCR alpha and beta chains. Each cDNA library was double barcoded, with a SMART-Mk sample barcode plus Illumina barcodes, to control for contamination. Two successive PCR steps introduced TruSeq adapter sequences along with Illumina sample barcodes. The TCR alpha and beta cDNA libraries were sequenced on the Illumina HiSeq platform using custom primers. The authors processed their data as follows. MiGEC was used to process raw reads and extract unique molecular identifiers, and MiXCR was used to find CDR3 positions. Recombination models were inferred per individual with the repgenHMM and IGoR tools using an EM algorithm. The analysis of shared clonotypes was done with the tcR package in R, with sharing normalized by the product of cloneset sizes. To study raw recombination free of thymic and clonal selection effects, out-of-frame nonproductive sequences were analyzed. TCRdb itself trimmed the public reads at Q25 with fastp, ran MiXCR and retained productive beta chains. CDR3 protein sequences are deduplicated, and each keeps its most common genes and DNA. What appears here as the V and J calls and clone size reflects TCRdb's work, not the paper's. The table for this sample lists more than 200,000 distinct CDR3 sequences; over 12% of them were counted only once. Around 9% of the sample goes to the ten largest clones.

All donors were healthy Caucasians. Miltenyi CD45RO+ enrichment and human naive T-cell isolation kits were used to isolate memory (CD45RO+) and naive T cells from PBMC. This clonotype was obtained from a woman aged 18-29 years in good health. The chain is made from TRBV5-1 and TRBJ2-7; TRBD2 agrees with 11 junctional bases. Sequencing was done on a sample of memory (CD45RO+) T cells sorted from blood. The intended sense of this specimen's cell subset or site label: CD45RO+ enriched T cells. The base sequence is TGCGCCAGCAGCATTACTAGCGGGAGCTACGAGCAGTACTTC. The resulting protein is CASSITSGSYEQYF.